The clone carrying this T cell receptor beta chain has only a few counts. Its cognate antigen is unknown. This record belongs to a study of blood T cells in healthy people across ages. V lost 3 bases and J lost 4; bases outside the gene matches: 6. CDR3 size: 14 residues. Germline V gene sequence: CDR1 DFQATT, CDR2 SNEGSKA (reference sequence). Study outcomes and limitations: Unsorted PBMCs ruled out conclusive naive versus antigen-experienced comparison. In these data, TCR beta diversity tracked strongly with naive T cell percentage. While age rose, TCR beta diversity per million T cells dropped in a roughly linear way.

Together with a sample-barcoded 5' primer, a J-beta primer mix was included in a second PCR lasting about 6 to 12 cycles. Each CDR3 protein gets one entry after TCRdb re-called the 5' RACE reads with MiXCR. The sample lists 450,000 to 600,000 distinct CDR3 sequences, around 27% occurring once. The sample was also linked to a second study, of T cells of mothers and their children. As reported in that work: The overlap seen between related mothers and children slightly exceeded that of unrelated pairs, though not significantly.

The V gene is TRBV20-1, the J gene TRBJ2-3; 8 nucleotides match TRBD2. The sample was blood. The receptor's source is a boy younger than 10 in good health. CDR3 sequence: CSASGGGVADTQYF. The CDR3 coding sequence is TGCAGTGCTAGCGGGGGGGGAGTTGCAGATACGCAGTATTTT.